Included here is one T cell receptor (beta chain) sequence, with context. The data originate from a study of OX40 agonist ivuxolimab in advanced cancers. Turning to the study itself: An agonistic human IgG2 monoclonal antibody against OX40 (CD134) was given. Dose-escalation subjects each had hepatocellular carcinoma, melanoma, renal cell or head and neck cancer. One hepatocellular carcinoma and a couple of cutaneous melanoma patients partially responded.

Profiling relied on immunoSEQ multiplex PCR, and the TCRdb table lists in-frame clones only, not all of them. The sample has 30,000 to 40,000 clones; around 90% are singletons. This CDR3 spans 16 amino acids. Germline-derived CDR1 and CDR2 are WNHNN and SYGVQD (reference sequence). V lost 1 base, J lost 0 bases, and 10 bases lay in between. The sequencing here drew on CD4+ or CD8+ T cells sorted from blood, taken in a trial of the OX40 agonist ivuxolimab. The chain couples TRBV10-1 to TRBJ2-1, with D uncertain. The receptor was isolated from an adult with an advanced solid tumor such as melanoma, head and neck, liver or kidney cancer. CDR3 coding DNA: TGCGCCAGCAGTGAGTTGGGCCAGAGCTCCTACAATGAGCAGTTCTTC. Translated, it gives CASSELGQSSYNEQFF.